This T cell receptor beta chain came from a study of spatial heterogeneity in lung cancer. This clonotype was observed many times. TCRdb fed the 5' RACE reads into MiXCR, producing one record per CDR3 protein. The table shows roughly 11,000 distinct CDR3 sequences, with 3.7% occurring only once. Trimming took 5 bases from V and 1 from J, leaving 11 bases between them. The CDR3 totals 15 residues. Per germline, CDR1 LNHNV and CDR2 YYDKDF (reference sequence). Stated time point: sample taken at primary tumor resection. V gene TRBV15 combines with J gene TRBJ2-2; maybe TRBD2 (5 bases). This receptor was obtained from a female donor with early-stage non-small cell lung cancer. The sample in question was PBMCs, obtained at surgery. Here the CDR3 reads CATSGELGNTGELFF. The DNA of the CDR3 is TGTGCCACCAGCGGGGAACTAGGGAACACCGGGGAGCTGTTTTTT.